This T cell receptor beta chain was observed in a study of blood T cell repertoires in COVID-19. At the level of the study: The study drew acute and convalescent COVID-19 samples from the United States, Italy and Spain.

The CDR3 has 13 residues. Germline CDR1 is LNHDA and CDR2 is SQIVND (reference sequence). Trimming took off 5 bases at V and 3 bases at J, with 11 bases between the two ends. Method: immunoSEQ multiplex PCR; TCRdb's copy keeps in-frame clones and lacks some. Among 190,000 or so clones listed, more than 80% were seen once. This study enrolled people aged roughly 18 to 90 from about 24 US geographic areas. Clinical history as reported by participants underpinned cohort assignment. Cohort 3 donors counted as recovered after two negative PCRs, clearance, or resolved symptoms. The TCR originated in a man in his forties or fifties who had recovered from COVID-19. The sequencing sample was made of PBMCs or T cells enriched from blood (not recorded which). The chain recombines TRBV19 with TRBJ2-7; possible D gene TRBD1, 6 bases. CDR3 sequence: CASSPQTGYEQYF. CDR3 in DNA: TGTGCCAGTAGTCCCCAGACAGGCTACGAGCAGTACTTC.